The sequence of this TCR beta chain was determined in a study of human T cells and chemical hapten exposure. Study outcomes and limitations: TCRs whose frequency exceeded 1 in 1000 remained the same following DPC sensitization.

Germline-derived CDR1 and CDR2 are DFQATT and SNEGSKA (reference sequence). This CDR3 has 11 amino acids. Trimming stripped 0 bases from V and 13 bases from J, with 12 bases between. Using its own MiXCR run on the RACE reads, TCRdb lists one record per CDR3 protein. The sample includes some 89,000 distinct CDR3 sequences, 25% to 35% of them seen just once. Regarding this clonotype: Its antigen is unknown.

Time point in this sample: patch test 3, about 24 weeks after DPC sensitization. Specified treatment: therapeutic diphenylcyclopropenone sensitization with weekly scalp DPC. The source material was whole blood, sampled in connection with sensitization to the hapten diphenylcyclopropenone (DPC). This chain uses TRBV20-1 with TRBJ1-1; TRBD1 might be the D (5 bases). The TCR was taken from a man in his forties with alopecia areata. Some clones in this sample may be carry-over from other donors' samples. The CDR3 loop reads CSARDQGRGFF. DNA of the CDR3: TGCAGTGCTAGAGATCAGGGACGGGGTTTCTTT.